Listed below are T cell receptor beta chains from one sample, sequenced in a study of cytomegalovirus exposure and HLA in healthy donors. Assay used: immunoSEQ multiplex PCR; TCRdb lists only in-frame clones, some missing. This sample yields 130,000 or so clones, of which more than 75% are seen a single time; around 1.9% belongs to the top ten. Sequences were obtained from PBMCs. The source is a man aged 35-49 years in good health and CMV-seronegative. Each CDR3 is given with its conserved first and last residue. A D gene is named only where the DNA matches it firmly. Clone size is stated in some rows and not others, as once, few, many or a class when expanded.

V gene,D gene,J gene,clone size,CDR3 DNA,CDR3 protein
TRBV11-3,TRBD2,TRBJ2-3,NA,TGTGCCAGCAGCTTGCGGGAGAATGGGGATACGCAGTATTTT,CASSLRENGDTQYF
TRBV28,NA,TRBJ2-5,NA,TGTGCCAGCAGTTTCGAGGAGACCCAGTACTTC,CASSFEETQYF
TRBV4-3,TRBD2,TRBJ2-2,NA,TGCGCCAGCAGCCCGTCCCCAAGCGGGGGGTACACCGGGGAGCTGTTTTTT,CASSPSPSGGYTGELFF
TRBV5-6,TRBD2,TRBJ2-2,NA,TGTGCCAGCAGCTCTACACCGATAGCGGGGGGGCCGTGGACCGGGGAGCTGTTTTTT,CASSSTPIAGGPWTGELFF
TRBV4-1,NA,TRBJ2-7,NA,TGCGCCAGCAGCCCATCTGAGGGCTACGAGCAGTACTTC,CASSPSEGYEQYF
TRBV27,TRBD1,TRBJ2-3,NA,TGTGCCAGCAGTTTGAGACAGGGCGCAGATACGCAGTATTTT,CASSLRQGADTQYF
TRBV5-1,TRBD1,TRBJ2-7,NA,TGCGCCAGCAGCGGACAGGGCTACGAGCAGTACTTC,CASSGQGYEQYF
TRBV28,TRBD1,TRBJ2-7,NA,TGTGCCAGCAGTTTATGGTCAGATGGGCCAGGGGGATCTGAGCAGTACTTC,CASSLWSDGPGGSEQYF
TRBV30,NA,TRBJ1-2,few,TGTGCCTGGAGTGTGCCCAAGAGGTTCTATGGCTACACCTTC,CAWSVPKRFYGYTF
TRBV6-5,TRBD1,TRBJ2-5,few,TGTGCCAGCAGTACCCCGGGACAGACCGGGACCCAGTACTTC,CASSTPGQTGTQYF
TRBV7-9,NA,TRBJ2-2,NA,TGTGCCAGCAGCTTTCCCTCACAGGGAAAAACCGGGGAGCTGTTTTTT,CASSFPSQGKTGELFF
TRBV11-2,TRBD1,TRBJ2-5,NA,TGTGCCAGCAGCTTAGCAGGGGGCCGGGAGACCCAGTACTTC,CASSLAGGRETQYF
TRBV4-1,TRBD1,TRBJ1-2,NA,TGCGCCAGCAGCCATACCTCCACCGACAGGGGGCATGGCTACACCTTC,CASSHTSTDRGHGYTF
TRBV7-3,TRBD1,TRBJ2-2,NA,TGTGCCAGCAGCTCGAGCCAGGGGGCGAACACCGGGGAGCTGTTTTTT,CASSSSQGANTGELFF
TRBV10-3,TRBD2,TRBJ2-7,NA,TGTGCCATCAGCCTCTTCGGGTCTAGCGGGTCCTACGGGCAGTACTTC,CAISLFGSSGSYGQYF
TRBV2,NA,TRBJ1-2,few,TGTGCCAGCAGTGAAGCCAGCGGTTATGGCTACACCTTC,CASSEASGYGYTF
TRBV14,NA,TRBJ1-2,NA,TGTGCCAGCAGCCAAGATAGAGGCGGGCCTGATGGCTACACCTTC,CASSQDRGGPDGYTF
TRBV19,TRBD2,TRBJ2-1,NA,TGTGCCAGTAGTATTTCGGCTAGCGGGAGTTCGGGCAATGAGCAGTTCTTC,CASSISASGSSGNEQFF
TRBV5-6,NA,TRBJ1-2,NA,TGTGCCAGCAGCCCACGGGGGGCGTATGGCTACACCTTC,CASSPRGAYGYTF
TRBV27,TRBD2,TRBJ2-1,NA,TGTGCCACATTAGCGGGGGGCTCCTACAATGAGCAGTTCTTC,CATLAGGSYNEQFF
TRBV7-8,NA,TRBJ2-7,NA,TGTGCCAGCAGCTTAAGAGATACCTACGAGCAGTACTTC,CASSLRDTYEQYF
TRBV7-8,TRBD2,TRBJ2-5,NA,TGTGCCAGCAGCCCGCCGCCGGGACTAGCAGTGGAGACCCAGTACTTC,CASSPPPGLAVETQYF
TRBV6-4,NA,TRBJ2-1,few,TGTGCCAGCAGTGTGACGGGAGAGGTTAATGAGCAGTTCTTC,CASSVTGEVNEQFF
TRBV14,NA,TRBJ2-7,NA,TGTGCCAGCAGCCAACCTCAGGCGTTAGAGCAGTACTTC,CASSQPQALEQYF
TRBV4-1,TRBD1,TRBJ2-3,NA,TGCGCCAGCAGCCAAGGGGACAGGGGGCTGACAGATACGCAGTATTTT,CASSQGDRGLTDTQYF
TRBV7-6,TRBD2,TRBJ2-7,NA,TGTGCCAGCAGCTTTTCGGCGGGAGGGCCCTACGAGCAGTACTTC,CASSFSAGGPYEQYF
TRBV30,NA,TRBJ2-2,NA,TGTGCCTGGAGTGGCGGGACCGGGGAGCTGTTTTTT,CAWSGGTGELFF
TRBV5-1,NA,TRBJ2-1,NA,TGCGCCAGCAGCCCGGGGGACCGAGAGCCGTTCTTC,CASSPGDREPFF
TRBV6-6,TRBD1,TRBJ1-2,once,TGTGCCAGCAGTTACCTCCGGGACAGGGGTTCTGGCTACACCTTC,CASSYLRDRGSGYTF
TRBV30,TRBD2,TRBJ2-3,NA,TGTGCCTGGAGTGGCTACGTACAGCGGGATGAGAGGACAGATACGCAGTATTTT,CAWSGYVQRDERTDTQYF
TRBV7-9,NA,TRBJ1-4,few,TGTGCCAGCAGCTCTAGGGGGGGGGCGGACGAAAAACTGTTTTTT,CASSSRGGADEKLFF
TRBV7-9,NA,TRBJ2-1,NA,TGTGCCAGCAGCCAATCGGGTGGAGGGGACCTCAATGAGCAGTTCTTC,CASSQSGGGDLNEQFF
TRBV7-9,NA,TRBJ2-7,once,TGTTCCAGCAGCCTCACCGGGACCTACGAGCAGTACTTC,CSSSLTGTYEQYF
TRBV27,TRBD2,TRBJ2-1,few,TGTGCCAGCAGCCGGGACTTCACCGGGACTAAACACAATGAGCAGTTCTTC,CASSRDFTGTKHNEQFF
TRBV5-1,NA,TRBJ2-5,NA,TGCGCCAGCAGCTCCGGACAGCTAGAAGAGACCCAGTACTTC,CASSSGQLEETQYF
TRBV21-1,NA,TRBJ1-5,NA,TGTGCCAGCAGCAAACGGGGGAGCAATCAGCCCCAGCATTTT,CASSKRGSNQPQHF
TRBV28,NA,TRBJ2-7,NA,TGTGCCAGCAGTTTGCCGGGGGAATCCTACGAGCAGTACTTC,CASSLPGESYEQYF
TRBV4-1,TRBD2,TRBJ2-7,NA,TGCGCCAGCAGCCTAGACCGGGACTACCACTACGAGCAGTACTTC,CASSLDRDYHYEQYF
TRBV11-2,TRBD2,TRBJ2-2,few,TGTGCCAGCAGGTCTGGACTAGCGGGGGTTAACACCGGGGAGCTGTTTTTT,CASRSGLAGVNTGELFF
TRBV29-1,NA,TRBJ1-1,NA,TGCAGCGTGCACGGACTGGGCGTCACTGAAGCTTTCTTT,CSVHGLGVTEAFF
TRBV28,NA,TRBJ2-3,NA,TGTGCCAGCAGTTTATATATGGATACGCAGTATTTT,CASSLYMDTQYF
TRBV5-1,TRBD2,TRBJ2-7,NA,TGCGCCAGCAGCCTCCCCGGGACTAGCGGGAGGGTTAGCTACGAGCAGTACTTC,CASSLPGTSGRVSYEQYF
TRBV19,TRBD1,TRBJ1-5,NA,TGTGCCAGTAGTATAGAGACAGGGAATCAGCCCCAGCATTTT,CASSIETGNQPQHF
TRBV18,TRBD2,TRBJ2-7,NA,TGTGCCAGCTTCGTAGCTAGCGGCGAGCAGTACTTC,CASFVASGEQYF
TRBV18,NA,TRBJ2-7,NA,TGTGCCAGCTCACCGTCGAGCTACGAGCAGTACTTC,CASSPSSYEQYF
TRBV5-8,NA,TRBJ2-7,NA,TGTGCCAGCAGCTTAGGACGGGACTCCTACGAGCAGTACTTC,CASSLGRDSYEQYF
TRBV6-1,TRBD1,TRBJ1-3,NA,TGTGCCAGCAGGACAGGGGGCATGTTCAGAAACACCATATATTTT,CASRTGGMFRNTIYF
TRBV10-3,TRBD1,TRBJ1-4,NA,TGTGTCACACAGGGGACAGAGAGTGAAAAACTGTTTTTT,CVTQGTESEKLFF
TRBV2,TRBD1,TRBJ1-5,NA,TGTGCCAGCAGCGAGACAGGGGCCCCCCACATCCCGCCCCAGCATTTT,CASSETGAPHIPPQHF
TRBV9,TRBD2,TRBJ2-3,NA,TGTGCCAGCAGCGTAGAGGGACTAGCGGGGGGACTTCGCACAGATACGCAGTATTTT,CASSVEGLAGGLRTDTQYF
TRBV27,NA,TRBJ2-2,NA,TGTGCCAGCAGTCTCCCCCCAGGGAACACCGGGGAGCTGTTTTTT,CASSLPPGNTGELFF
TRBV5-6,NA,TRBJ2-7,NA,TGTGCCAGCAGCTTTTACTCCTACGAGCAGTACTTC,CASSFYSYEQYF
TRBV29-1,NA,TRBJ1-2,few,TGCAGCGTTGGAGGCTATGGCTACACCTTC,CSVGGYGYTF
TRBV20-1,NA,TRBJ1-1,NA,TGCAGTGCAGATAGTTACAGGGTTTTCTTT,CSADSYRVFF